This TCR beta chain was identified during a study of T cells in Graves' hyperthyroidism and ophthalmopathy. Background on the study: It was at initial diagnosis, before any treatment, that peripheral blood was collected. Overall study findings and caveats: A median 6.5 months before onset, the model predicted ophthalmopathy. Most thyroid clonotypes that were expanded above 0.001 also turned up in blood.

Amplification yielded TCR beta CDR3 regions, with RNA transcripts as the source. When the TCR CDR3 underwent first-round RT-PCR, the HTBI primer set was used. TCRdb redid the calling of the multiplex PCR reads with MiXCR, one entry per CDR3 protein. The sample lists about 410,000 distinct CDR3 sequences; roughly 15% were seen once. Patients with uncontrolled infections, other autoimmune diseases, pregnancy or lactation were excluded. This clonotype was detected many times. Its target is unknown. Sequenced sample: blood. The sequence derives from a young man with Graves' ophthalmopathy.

The CDR3 DNA is TGCGCCAGCAGCTTAAGCGGGAGGGCCGATCGAAACACCGGGGAGCTGTTTTTT. Protein: CASSLSGRADRNTGELFF. The V call is TRBV5-1, the J call TRBJ2-2, with 10 bases identical to TRBD2. V was clipped by 2 bases and J by 2 bases; unmatched bases: 9. Germline V gene sequence: CDR1 SGHRS, CDR2 YFSETQ. The CDR3 contains 18 residues.